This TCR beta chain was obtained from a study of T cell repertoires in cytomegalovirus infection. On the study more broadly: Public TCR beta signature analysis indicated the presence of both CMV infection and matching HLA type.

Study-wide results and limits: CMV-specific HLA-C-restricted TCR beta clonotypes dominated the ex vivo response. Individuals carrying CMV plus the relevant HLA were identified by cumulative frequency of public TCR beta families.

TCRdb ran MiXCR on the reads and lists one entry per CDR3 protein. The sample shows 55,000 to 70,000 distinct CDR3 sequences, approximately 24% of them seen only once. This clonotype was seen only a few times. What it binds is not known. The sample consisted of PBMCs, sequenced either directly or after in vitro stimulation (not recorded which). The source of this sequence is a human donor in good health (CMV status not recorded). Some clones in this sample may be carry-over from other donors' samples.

The CDR3 DNA is TGTGCCAGCAGCTTAGTGGCGGCTAAGGGCAATGAGCAGTTCTTC. Protein: CASSLVAAKGNEQFF. The J gene is TRBJ2-1, the V gene TRBV7-8, with unresolved D. The ends were cut back, 1 base at V and 6 bases at J, with 13 bases in the middle. CDR1 SGHVS and CDR2 FQNEAQ come from the germline V gene. The CDR3 spans 15 residues.